The clone carrying this T cell receptor beta chain occurred a few times. The antigen remains unidentified. The CDR3 extends over 16 amino acids. V lost 6 bases and J lost 0, with 12 bases in between. From germline, CDR1 is MNHEY and CDR2 SMNVEV (reference sequence). RNA transcripts yielded amplified TCR beta CDR3 regions. During a first-round RT-PCR of the TCR CDR3, the HTBI primer set was used. TCRdb re-derived calls from the multiplex PCR reads in MiXCR, one entry per CDR3 protein. The data hold roughly 330,000 distinct CDR3 sequences, with around 16% observed a single time. The data were obtained in a study of T cells in Graves' hyperthyroidism and ophthalmopathy. General observations from the study: Blood also held most thyroid clonotypes expanded beyond 0.001. Through a model of 13 V-J features, ophthalmopathy was separated from stable hyperthyroidism.

Uncontrolled infection, other autoimmune disease, pregnancy or lactation excluded patients. Clinical symptoms, serum thyroxine, TRAb, thyroid ultrasound and orbital computed tomography established diagnosis. The clonotype comes from a young man with Graves' hyperthyroidism. The chain is built from TRBV27 and TRBJ1-6, with D unclear. Source material: blood. CDR3 in amino acids: CASRYEWGSYNSPLHF. The DNA of the CDR3 is TGTGCCAGCAGATACGAATGGGGCTCCTATAATTCACCCCTCCACTTT.